The rows below give T cell receptor beta chains drawn from one sample of a study of OX40 agonist ivuxolimab in advanced cancers. Data came from immunoSEQ multiplex PCR; TCRdb stores just in-frame clones and leaves some out. This table has more than 35,000 clones, 85% to 90% appearing once. The source material was CD4+ or CD8+ T cells sorted from blood, sampled in a trial of the OX40 agonist ivuxolimab. The receptors here all came from an adult with an advanced solid tumor such as melanoma, head and neck, liver or kidney cancer. CDR3s include the opening cysteine and the closing phenylalanine or tryptophan. Fields, in order: V gene, J gene, clone size, D gene, CDR3 DNA, CDR3 protein. A D gene is named only where the DNA matches it firmly. The listing skips clone size in some rows; elsewhere it reads once, few, many or a size class.

v_gene: TRBV4-3; j_gene: TRBJ2-5; abundance: few; d_gene: .; CDR3nt: TGCGCCAGCAGCCAATCACAGGGAGTCCAAGAGACCCAGTACTTC; CDR3aa: CASSQSQGVQETQYF
v_gene: TRBV7-2; j_gene: TRBJ1-1; abundance: .; d_gene: .; CDR3nt: TGTGCCAGCAGCCGACAGCGGAACACTGAAGCTTTCTTT; CDR3aa: CASSRQRNTEAFF
v_gene: TRBV7-2; j_gene: TRBJ1-3; abundance: .; d_gene: .; CDR3nt: TGTGCCAGCAGCCCCACATCTGAACGGTCTGGAAACACCATATATTTT; CDR3aa: CASSPTSERSGNTIYF
v_gene: TRBV5-5; j_gene: TRBJ2-7; abundance: few; d_gene: TRBD2; CDR3nt: TGTGCCAGCAGCCCTCGGGGGGGATCCTACGAGCAGTACTTC; CDR3aa: CASSPRGGSYEQYF
v_gene: TRBV5-8; j_gene: TRBJ2-2; abundance: .; d_gene: TRBD2; CDR3nt: TGTGCCAGCAGGAAGACTAGCGGGGGGGCGAACACCGGGGAGCTGTTTTTT; CDR3aa: CASRKTSGGANTGELFF
v_gene: TRBV27; j_gene: TRBJ2-7; abundance: .; d_gene: .; CDR3nt: TGTGCCAGCACCACCCTTGGGGCGGGGCACTCCTACGAGCAGTACTTC; CDR3aa: CASTTLGAGHSYEQYF
v_gene: TRBV7-9; j_gene: TRBJ1-6; abundance: .; d_gene: .; CDR3nt: TGTGCCAGCAGCTTGGGTCGAAATTCACCCCTCCACTTT; CDR3aa: CASSLGRNSPLHF
v_gene: TRBV7-9; j_gene: TRBJ2-7; abundance: .; d_gene: TRBD1; CDR3nt: TGTGCCAGCAGCGCGGGACAGGCCAATCGGGGCGGGTACTTC; CDR3aa: CASSAGQANRGGYF
v_gene: TRBV7-2; j_gene: TRBJ2-3; abundance: .; d_gene: TRBD2; CDR3nt: TGTGCCAGCAGCTTAGGGCCGGGACTAGTGACAGATACGCAGTATTTT; CDR3aa: CASSLGPGLVTDTQYF
v_gene: TRBV18; j_gene: TRBJ2-7; abundance: .; d_gene: .; CDR3nt: TGTGCCAGCTCACCAGGGACAACCTACGAGCAGTACTTC; CDR3aa: CASSPGTTYEQYF
v_gene: TRBV5-6; j_gene: TRBJ1-6; abundance: .; d_gene: .; CDR3nt: TGTGCCAGCAGCTTGGGGACGGTCCTCCACTTT; CDR3aa: CASSLGTVLHF
v_gene: TRBV7-2; j_gene: TRBJ2-3; abundance: .; d_gene: TRBD2; CDR3nt: TGTGCCAGCAGCGAGAGCGGGGAGGGCACAGATACGCAGTATTTT; CDR3aa: CASSESGEGTDTQYF
v_gene: TRBV6-5; j_gene: TRBJ1-2; abundance: .; d_gene: TRBD1; CDR3nt: TGTGCCAGCAGTTACTCGGGGACAGGGGGCCTAAAGGGCTACACCTTC; CDR3aa: CASSYSGTGGLKGYTF
v_gene: TRBV6-1; j_gene: TRBJ2-5; abundance: .; d_gene: TRBD1; CDR3nt: TGTGCCAGCCGGACAGGGGGTTCCCAAGAGACCCAGTACTTC; CDR3aa: CASRTGGSQETQYF
v_gene: TRBV6-1; j_gene: TRBJ2-1; abundance: .; d_gene: TRBD1; CDR3nt: TGTGCCAGCAGTGGGGAGCACAGGGGGCAAAATGAGCAGTTCTTC; CDR3aa: CASSGEHRGQNEQFF
v_gene: TRBV5-4; j_gene: TRBJ2-7; abundance: .; d_gene: TRBD1; CDR3nt: TGTGCCAGCAGCACGGACAGGTTCGACCAGTACTTC; CDR3aa: CASSTDRFDQYF
v_gene: TRBV7-9; j_gene: TRBJ1-1; abundance: .; d_gene: .; CDR3nt: TGTGCCAGCAGCTCCCATTCGGAGACTGAAGCTTTCTTT; CDR3aa: CASSSHSETEAFF
v_gene: TRBV27; j_gene: TRBJ1-5; abundance: .; d_gene: TRBD1; CDR3nt: TGTGCCAGCAGTTCCTTCGGACAGGGGAATCAGCCCCAGCATTTT; CDR3aa: CASSSFGQGNQPQHF
v_gene: TRBV6-5; j_gene: TRBJ2-7; abundance: .; d_gene: TRBD1; CDR3nt: TGTGCCAGCAGTTACCCACGGACAGGGGGCGCCTACGAGCAGTACTTC; CDR3aa: CASSYPRTGGAYEQYF
v_gene: TRBV19; j_gene: TRBJ2-7; abundance: once; d_gene: TRBD1; CDR3nt: TGTGCCAGTATGCGGACAGGGGGCTCCTACGAGCAGTACTTC; CDR3aa: CASMRTGGSYEQYF
v_gene: TRBV7-8; j_gene: TRBJ1-2; abundance: medium-sized; d_gene: TRBD1; CDR3nt: TGTGCCAGCAGCCCCGGGACAGGGCACTATGGCTACACCTTC; CDR3aa: CASSPGTGHYGYTF
v_gene: TRBV27; j_gene: TRBJ1-1; abundance: .; d_gene: .; CDR3nt: TGTGCCAGCAGTCCCCGGGAGGGGCTCACTGAAGCTTTCTTT; CDR3aa: CASSPREGLTEAFF
v_gene: TRBV7-3; j_gene: TRBJ1-1; abundance: .; d_gene: .; CDR3nt: TGTGCCAGCAGCCCCCGGGGCTCTGGTACTGAAGCTTTCTTT; CDR3aa: CASSPRGSGTEAFF
v_gene: TRBV5-5; j_gene: TRBJ2-5; abundance: .; d_gene: .; CDR3nt: TGTGCCAGCAGCTTGGGCGCCCGCCCAGGGACCCAGTACTTC; CDR3aa: CASSLGARPGTQYF
v_gene: TRBV6-1; j_gene: TRBJ1-6; abundance: .; d_gene: .; CDR3nt: TGTGCCAGCAAAAATAATTCACCCCTCCACTTT; CDR3aa: CASKNNSPLHF
v_gene: TRBV4-1; j_gene: TRBJ1-6; abundance: .; d_gene: TRBD1; CDR3nt: TGCGCCAGCAGCCAAGAGGCCCGGACAGGGAAAGTGTATTCACCCCTCCACTTT; CDR3aa: CASSQEARTGKVYSPLHF
v_gene: TRBV19; j_gene: TRBJ2-6; abundance: .; d_gene: .; CDR3nt: TGTGCCAGTAGTCACGGCGGCTCTGGGGCCAACGTCCTGACTTTC; CDR3aa: CASSHGGSGANVLTF
v_gene: TRBV2; j_gene: TRBJ1-4; abundance: .; d_gene: TRBD1; CDR3nt: TGTGCCAGCAGCGAAAGGGAAGCCGGGACAGGGGGGAAACTGTTTTTT; CDR3aa: CASSEREAGTGGKLFF
v_gene: TRBV5-1; j_gene: TRBJ1-2; abundance: .; d_gene: .; CDR3nt: TGCGCCAGCAGCTCGGATCCTAACTATGGCTACACCTTC; CDR3aa: CASSSDPNYGYTF
v_gene: TRBV6-6; j_gene: TRBJ2-2; abundance: .; d_gene: TRBD2; CDR3nt: TGTGCCAGCAGTAACCCCAGCGGGGACACCGGGGAGCTGTTTTTT; CDR3aa: CASSNPSGDTGELFF
v_gene: TRBV18; j_gene: TRBJ2-7; abundance: .; d_gene: TRBD2; CDR3nt: TGTGCCAGCTCACCGAGAGGGACGGGGGGTTCCCACGAGCAGTACTTC; CDR3aa: CASSPRGTGGSHEQYF
v_gene: TRBV10-2; j_gene: TRBJ1-4; abundance: .; d_gene: .; CDR3nt: TGCGCCAGCAGTGGGGATGGGGACGTCGGGAAACTGTTTTTT; CDR3aa: CASSGDGDVGKLFF
v_gene: TRBV7-3; j_gene: TRBJ1-1; abundance: .; d_gene: TRBD1; CDR3nt: TGTGCCAGCAGCTCAACAGGGGGAAGTTGGGACACTGAAGCTTTCTTT; CDR3aa: CASSSTGGSWDTEAFF
v_gene: TRBV6-1; j_gene: TRBJ1-6; abundance: .; d_gene: .; CDR3nt: TGTGCCAGCAGTGAAAAAAGGCACAGAGAAAATTCACCCCTCCACTTT; CDR3aa: CASSEKRHRENSPLHF
v_gene: TRBV6-6; j_gene: TRBJ2-2; abundance: .; d_gene: .; CDR3nt: TGTGCCAGCAGGCCTCACCGGGACACCGGGGAGCTGTTTTTT; CDR3aa: CASRPHRDTGELFF
v_gene: TRBV6-6; j_gene: TRBJ1-1; abundance: .; d_gene: .; CDR3nt: TGTGCCAGTTGGGAGGGAAACACTGAAGCTTTCTTT; CDR3aa: CASWEGNTEAFF
v_gene: TRBV2; j_gene: TRBJ1-1; abundance: .; d_gene: .; CDR3nt: TGTGCCAGCAGTGCGTCTCGTAGGGGGGTGGACACTGAAGCTTTCTTT; CDR3aa: CASSASRRGVDTEAFF
v_gene: TRBV9; j_gene: TRBJ2-1; abundance: .; d_gene: .; CDR3nt: TGTGCCAGCAGCGTCACAGGTCACAATGAGCAGTTCTTC; CDR3aa: CASSVTGHNEQFF
v_gene: TRBV28; j_gene: TRBJ2-7; abundance: once; d_gene: .; CDR3nt: TGTGCCAGCAGTACGGGAAAAACCTACGAGCAGTACTTC; CDR3aa: CASSTGKTYEQYF
v_gene: TRBV28; j_gene: TRBJ2-4; abundance: .; d_gene: TRBD2; CDR3nt: TGTGCCAGCAGTCGGGAGGAGCTAGCCAAAAACATTCAGTACTTC; CDR3aa: CASSREELAKNIQYF
v_gene: TRBV5-4; j_gene: TRBJ1-2; abundance: few; d_gene: TRBD1; CDR3nt: TGTGCCAGCAGCTTGGCAGGGACAGGGACCTATGGCTACACCTTC; CDR3aa: CASSLAGTGTYGYTF
v_gene: TRBV7-9; j_gene: TRBJ2-1; abundance: once; d_gene: TRBD1; CDR3nt: TGTGCCAGCCCCGACAGGGGGGGGCCCTGGAATGAGCAGTTCTTC; CDR3aa: CASPDRGGPWNEQFF
v_gene: TRBV11-1; j_gene: TRBJ2-2; abundance: .; d_gene: TRBD2; CDR3nt: TGTGCCAGCAGCTTTCTCGCGGGGGGGAACACCGGGGAGCTGTTTTTT; CDR3aa: CASSFLAGGNTGELFF
v_gene: TRBV4-1; j_gene: TRBJ1-3; abundance: .; d_gene: TRBD1; CDR3nt: TGCGCCAGCAGCCTGAGATTGCCGGGACAGCTTGGCTCTGGAAACACCATATATTTT; CDR3aa: CASSLRLPGQLGSGNTIYF
v_gene: TRBV7-3; j_gene: TRBJ1-4; abundance: once; d_gene: TRBD1; CDR3nt: TGTGCCAGCAGCTTAAGGCGGGACAGGGGGCTTAATGAAAAACTGTTTTTT; CDR3aa: CASSLRRDRGLNEKLFF
v_gene: TRBV4-1; j_gene: TRBJ1-1; abundance: .; d_gene: .; CDR3nt: TGCGCCAGCAGCCATTGGCGCCGAGGACAGCAGTTCCTGAACACTGAAGCTTTCTTT; CDR3aa: CASSHWRRGQQFLNTEAFF
v_gene: TRBV18; j_gene: TRBJ2-7; abundance: .; d_gene: TRBD1; CDR3nt: TGTGCCAGCTCACCACGGGACAGACCCTACGAGCAGTACTTC; CDR3aa: CASSPRDRPYEQYF
v_gene: TRBV5-1; j_gene: TRBJ2-1; abundance: .; d_gene: TRBD1; CDR3nt: TGCGCCAGCAGCTTGGGTTGGACAGGGAGTACGGATGTTAATGAGCAGTTCTTC; CDR3aa: CASSLGWTGSTDVNEQFF
v_gene: TRBV6-5; j_gene: TRBJ1-1; abundance: .; d_gene: .; CDR3nt: TGTGCCAGCAGTTACACGGGCGCTGAAGCTTTCTTT; CDR3aa: CASSYTGAEAFF
v_gene: TRBV7-7; j_gene: TRBJ2-1; abundance: few; d_gene: TRBD2; CDR3nt: TGTGCTAGCAGCCCTGGGACTAGCGGTTACAATGAGCAGTTCTTC; CDR3aa: CASSPGTSGYNEQFF